Listed below are T cell receptor beta chains from one sample, sequenced in a study of blood T cell repertoires in COVID-19. Sequenced by immunoSEQ multiplex PCR; TCRdb stores in-frame clones only, minus some. The sample records about 280,000 clones, 88% being singletons. Specimen: peripheral blood. The receptors derive from a woman aged 25 to 39 with COVID-19, enrolled during active disease. CDR3s include the opening cysteine and the closing phenylalanine or tryptophan. D genes are given only for firm matches. Size values are once, few and many counts, or a class for expanded clones, and some rows have none.

v_call	clone_size	d_call	j_call	cdr3_aa	cdr3_nt
TRBV2	NA	NA	TRBJ1-2	CASSEQGSDGYTF	TGTGCCAGCAGTGAACAGGGGTCCGATGGCTACACCTTC
TRBV2	NA	NA	TRBJ1-1	CASSTRTEMNTEAFF	TGTGCCAGCAGCACGAGGACAGAAATGAACACTGAAGCTTTCTTT
TRBV24-1	NA	NA	TRBJ2-2	CATSDLRSRDTGELFF	TGTGCCACCAGTGATTTGAGGTCGAGGGACACCGGGGAGCTGTTTTTT
TRBV6-5	NA	TRBD2	TRBJ2-5	CASSSLADQETQYF	TGTGCCAGCAGTTCCCTAGCGGATCAAGAGACCCAGTACTTC
TRBV6-5	NA	TRBD2	TRBJ2-2	CASTRRENGELFF	TGTGCCAGCACACGGCGGGAGAACGGGGAGCTGTTTTTT
TRBV6-2/TRBV6-3	NA	TRBD1	TRBJ2-1	CASSLPEDRESNEQFF	TGTGCCAGCAGCCTGCCCGAGGACAGGGAAAGCAATGAGCAGTTCTTC
TRBV9	NA	NA	TRBJ2-2	CASSPGGSYTGELFF	TGTGCCAGCAGCCCAGGGGGGAGTTACACCGGGGAGCTGTTTTTT
TRBV30	NA	TRBD1	TRBJ1-4	CAWTRTGDEKLFF	TGTGCCTGGACCCGGACAGGGGATGAAAAACTGTTTTTT
TRBV2	NA	NA	TRBJ1-6	CASSGGGEALHF	TGTGCCAGCAGTGGGGGAGGCGAGGCCCTCCACTTT
TRBV9	once	NA	TRBJ1-2	CASSSGVGYGYTF	TGTGCCAGCAGCTCAGGGGTTGGCTATGGCTACACCTTC
TRBV9	NA	NA	TRBJ2-3	CANKISGEITDTQYF	TGTGCCAACAAAATATCGGGAGAAATCACAGATACGCAGTATTTT
TRBV18	NA	TRBD1	TRBJ2-7	CASSPLGGSYEQYF	TGTGCCAGCTCACCACTAGGGGGCAGCTACGAGCAGTACTTC
TRBV30	NA	NA	TRBJ1-1	CACSGIHTEAFF	TGTGCCTGTTCAGGGATACACACTGAAGCTTTCTTT
TRBV5-1	NA	TRBD1	TRBJ1-6	CASSLAGTGDNSPLHF	TGCGCCAGCAGCTTGGCTGGGACAGGTGATAATTCACCCCTCCACTTT
TRBV4-1	NA	NA	TRBJ1-4	CASSQDGPRVGKLFF	TGCGCCAGCAGCCAAGATGGTCCCAGGGTGGGAAAACTGTTTTTT
TRBV19	once	NA	TRBJ2-7	CASSIRVAAEQYF	TGTGCCAGTAGTATCAGGGTGGCAGCCGAGCAGTACTTC
TRBV9	NA	TRBD2	TRBJ2-1	CASSVRTSGSVNNEQFF	TGTGCCAGCAGCGTACGGACTAGCGGGAGTGTCAACAATGAGCAGTTCTTC
TRBV7-2	NA	TRBD1	TRBJ2-4	CASSQQGFEDIQYF	TGTGCCAGCAGCCAACAGGGGTTTGAAGACATTCAGTACTTC
TRBV6-2/TRBV6-3	NA	NA	TRBJ2-4	CASSYSQSGVAKNIQYF	TGTGCCAGCAGTTACAGTCAGTCTGGAGTGGCCAAAAACATTCAGTACTTC
TRBV7-3	NA	TRBD1	TRBJ2-3	CASSLTGQGARPDTQYF	TGTGCCAGCAGCTTAACAGGACAGGGGGCGCGCCCAGATACGCAGTATTTT
TRBV4-1	NA	TRBD1	TRBJ2-2	CASSQQQGINTGELFF	TGCGCCAGCAGCCAACAACAGGGGATAAACACCGGGGAGCTGTTTTTT
TRBV5-1	few	TRBD1	TRBJ2-2	CASSRGQDPGELFF	TGCGCCAGCAGCCGTGGACAGGACCCCGGGGAGCTGTTTTTT
TRBV10-3	NA	TRBD1	TRBJ1-4	CAISERQGFEKLFF	TGTGCCATCAGTGAGAGACAGGGATTCGAAAAACTGTTTTTT
TRBV6-2/TRBV6-3	once	TRBD2	TRBJ2-7	CASSPLTSGRATYEQYF	TGTGCCAGCAGTCCCCTGACTAGCGGGAGGGCCACCTACGAGCAGTACTTC
TRBV28	NA	TRBD1	TRBJ2-5	CASSLKWTGEAETQYF	TGTGCCAGCAGTTTAAAGTGGACAGGGGAGGCCGAGACCCAGTACTTC
TRBV18	NA	TRBD2	TRBJ2-1	CASSRRTLSGRSYNEQFF	TGTGCCAGCTCCCGTCGCACGCTGAGCGGGAGATCCTACAATGAGCAGTTCTTC
TRBV9	few	TRBD1	TRBJ2-2	CASSVHRTGFGELFF	TGTGCCAGCAGCGTCCATCGGACAGGGTTCGGGGAGCTGTTTTTT
TRBV5-6	NA	NA	TRBJ1-1	CASSLLGANTEAFF	TGTGCCAGCAGCCTCTTGGGGGCGAACACTGAAGCTTTCTTT
TRBV4-1	NA	NA	TRBJ2-2	CASSRAPETGELFF	TGCGCCAGCAGCCGGGCCCCCGAAACCGGGGAGCTGTTTTTT
TRBV6-1	once	NA	TRBJ2-3	CASSEARAGRSTDTQYF	TGTGCCAGCAGTGAAGCGAGAGCGGGCAGAAGCACAGATACGCAGTATTTT
TRBV12-3/TRBV12-4	once	NA	TRBJ1-1	CASTSTRGAFF	TGTGCCAGCACCTCAACCCGGGGAGCTTTCTTT
TRBV5-1	NA	TRBD2	TRBJ2-1	CASSRLAGVNEQFF	TGCGCCAGCAGCCGACTAGCGGGAGTCAATGAGCAGTTCTTC
TRBV4-2	NA	TRBD1	TRBJ1-5	CASSPGQGGQPQHF	TGTGCCAGCAGCCCTGGACAGGGTGGGCAGCCCCAGCATTTT
TRBV12-3/TRBV12-4	NA	NA	TRBJ1-2	CASSTRNYGYTF	TGTGCCAGTTCGACAAGGAACTATGGCTACACCTTC
TRBV6-5	NA	NA	TRBJ1-5	CASSYSTAGQPQHF	TGTGCCAGCAGTTACTCGACAGCGGGTCAGCCCCAGCATTTT
TRBV13	NA	NA	TRBJ2-7	CASSPSRDFSYEQYF	TGTGCCAGCAGCCCGAGCCGGGACTTCTCCTACGAGCAGTACTTC
TRBV5-1	NA	TRBD2	TRBJ2-2	CASSLIPLGGTSGRTNTGELFF	TGCGCCAGCAGCTTAATCCCTTTAGGTGGGACTAGCGGGAGAACTAACACCGGGGAGCTGTTTTTT
TRBV28	few	TRBD1	TRBJ1-2	CASSQGQGVGYGYTF	TGTGCCAGCAGTCAAGGACAGGGGGTAGGGTATGGCTACACCTTC
TRBV6-5	NA	NA	TRBJ1-6	CASCGSDLYNSPLHF	TGTGCCAGCTGCGGTTCGGATCTGTATAATTCACCCCTCCACTTT
TRBV3-1/TRBV3-2	NA	TRBD1	TRBJ1-5	CASSQDRTGGQPQHF	TGTGCCAGCAGCCAAGATAGGACAGGGGGTCAGCCCCAGCATTTT